The present entry profiles one TCR beta chain with its context. This record comes from a study of blood T cell repertoires in COVID-19. About the research overall: Acute and convalescent COVID-19 specimens originated in the United States, Italy and Spain. Sources were T cells, B-cell-depleted T cells, or PBMCs; the material itself was cDNA or gDNA.

The CDR3 has 18 amino acids. Germline assignment: CDR1 MNHEY and CDR2 SMNVEV (reference sequence). Trimming cost V 0 bases and J 2 bases; bases outside gene matches: 9. Using immunoSEQ multiplex PCR, the repertoire was profiled, and TCRdb retains in-frame clones only, with some absent. The table lists 100,000 to 150,000 clones, approximately 81% of them singletons. J is TRBJ2-7 and V is TRBV27; 11 bases fit TRBD2. Material: peripheral blood. This receptor was identified in a man aged 40-49 years with active or convalescent COVID-19. DNA of the CDR3: TGTGCCAGCAGTTTATCCCCGCCTCTAGCGGGAGGAGCCTACGAGCAGTACTTC. Encoded protein: CASSLSPPLAGGAYEQYF.